The T cell receptor beta chain described here comes from a study of T cell clonality in common variable immunodeficiency. Of note for this clone: The observed sequence ends 3 residues before the CDR3 terminus, with the missing tail filled in from the germline J gene.

Only in-frame clones appear in the TCRdb table, and some are missing; sequencing was by immunoSEQ multiplex PCR. The repertoire has 45,000 to 55,000 clones, none seen only once; the ten largest take 4.5% to 5.5%. Per the germline V gene, CDR1 is LNHDA and CDR2 is SQIVND (reference sequence). This CDR3 spans 15 amino acids. With V trimmed by 3 bases and J by 3 bases, 5 bases remained unmatched. The origin of this receptor is a person aged 18 to 70 in good health. This chain joins TRBV19 and TRBJ1-2, with 9 bases fitting TRBD1. Material: peripheral blood mononuclear cells. The CDR3 region is CASSINRGLDYGYTF. The CDR3 bases that were read are TGTGCCAGTAGTATCAACAGGGGGCTAGACTATGGC.